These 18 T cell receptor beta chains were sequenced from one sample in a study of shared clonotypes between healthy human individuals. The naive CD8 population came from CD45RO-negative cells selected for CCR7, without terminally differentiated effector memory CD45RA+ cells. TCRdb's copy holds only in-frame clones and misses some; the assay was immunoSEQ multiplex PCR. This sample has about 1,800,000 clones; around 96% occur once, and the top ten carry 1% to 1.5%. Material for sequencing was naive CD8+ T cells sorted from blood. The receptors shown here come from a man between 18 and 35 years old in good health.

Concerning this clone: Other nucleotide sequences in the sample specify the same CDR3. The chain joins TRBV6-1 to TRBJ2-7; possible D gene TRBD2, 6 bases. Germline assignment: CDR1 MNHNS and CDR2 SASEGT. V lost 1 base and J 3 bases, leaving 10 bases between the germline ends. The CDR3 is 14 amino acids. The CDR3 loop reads CASSEGGVVYEQYF. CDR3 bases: TGTGCCAGCAGTGAAGGGGGGGTTGTCTACGAGCAGTACTTC.

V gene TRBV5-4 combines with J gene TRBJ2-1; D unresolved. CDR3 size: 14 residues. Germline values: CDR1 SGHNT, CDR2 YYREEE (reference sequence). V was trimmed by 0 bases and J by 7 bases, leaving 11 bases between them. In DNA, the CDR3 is TGTGCCAGCAGCTTGGCCAATTACGGGAATGAGCAGTTCTTC. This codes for CASSLANYGNEQFF. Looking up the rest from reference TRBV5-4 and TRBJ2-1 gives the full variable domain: ETGVTQSPTHLIKTRGQQVTLRCSSQSGHNTVSWYQQALGQGPQFIFQYYREEENGRGNFPPRFSGLQFPNYSSELNVNALELDDSALYLCASSLANYGNEQFFGPGTRLTVL.

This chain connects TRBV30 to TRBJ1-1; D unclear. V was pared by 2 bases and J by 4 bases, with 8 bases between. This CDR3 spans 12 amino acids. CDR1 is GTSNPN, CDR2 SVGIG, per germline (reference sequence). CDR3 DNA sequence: TGTGCCTGGAGTACCTGGGGCACTGAAGCTTTCTTT. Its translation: CAWSTWGTEAFF.

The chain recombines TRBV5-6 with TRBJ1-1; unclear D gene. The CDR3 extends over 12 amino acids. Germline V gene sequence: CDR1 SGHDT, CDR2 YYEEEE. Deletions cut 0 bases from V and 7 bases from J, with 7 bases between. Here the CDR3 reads CASSLGWGEAFF. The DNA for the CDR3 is TGTGCCAGCAGCTTGGGTTGGGGTGAAGCTTTCTTT.

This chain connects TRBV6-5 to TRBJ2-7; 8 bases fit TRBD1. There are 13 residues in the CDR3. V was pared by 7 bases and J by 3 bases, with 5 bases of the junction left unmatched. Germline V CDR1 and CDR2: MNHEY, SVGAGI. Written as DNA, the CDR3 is TGTGCCAGCACAGACGGACAGGGCTACGAGCAGTACTTC. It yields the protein CASTDGQGYEQYF.

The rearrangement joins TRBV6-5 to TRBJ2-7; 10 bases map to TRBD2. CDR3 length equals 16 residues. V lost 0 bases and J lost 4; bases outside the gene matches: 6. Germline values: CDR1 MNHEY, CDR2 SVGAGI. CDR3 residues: CASSYSASGSEYEQYF. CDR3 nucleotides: TGTGCCAGCAGTTACTCGGCTAGCGGGAGTGAGTACGAGCAGTACTTC.

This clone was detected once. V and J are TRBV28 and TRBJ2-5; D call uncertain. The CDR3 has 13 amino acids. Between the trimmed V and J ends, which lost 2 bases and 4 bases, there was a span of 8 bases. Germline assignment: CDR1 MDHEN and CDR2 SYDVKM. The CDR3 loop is CASSLRHRETQYF. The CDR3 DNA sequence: TGTGCCAGCAGTTTAAGACATAGAGAGACCCAGTACTTC.

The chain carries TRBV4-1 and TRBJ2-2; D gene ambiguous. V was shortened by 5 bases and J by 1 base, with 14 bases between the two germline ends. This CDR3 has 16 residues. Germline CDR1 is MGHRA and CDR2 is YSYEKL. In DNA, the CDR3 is TGCGCCAGCAGCTTCCCCGATTCCTGGAACACCGGGGAGCTGTTTTTT. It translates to CASSFPDSWNTGELFF.

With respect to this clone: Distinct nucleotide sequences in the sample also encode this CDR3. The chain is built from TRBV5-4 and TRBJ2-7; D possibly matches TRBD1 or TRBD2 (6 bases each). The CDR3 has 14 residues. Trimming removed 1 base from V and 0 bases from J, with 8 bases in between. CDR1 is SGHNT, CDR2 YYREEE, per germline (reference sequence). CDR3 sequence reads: CASSLSGASYEQYF. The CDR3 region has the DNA TGTGCCAGCAGCTTGTCGGGGGCCTCCTACGAGCAGTACTTC.

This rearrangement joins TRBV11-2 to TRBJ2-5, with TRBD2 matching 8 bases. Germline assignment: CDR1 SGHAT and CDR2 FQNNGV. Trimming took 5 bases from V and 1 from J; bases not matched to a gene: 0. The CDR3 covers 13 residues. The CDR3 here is CASSGLAQETQYF. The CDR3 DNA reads TGTGCCAGCAGCGGACTAGCCCAAGAGACCCAGTACTTC.

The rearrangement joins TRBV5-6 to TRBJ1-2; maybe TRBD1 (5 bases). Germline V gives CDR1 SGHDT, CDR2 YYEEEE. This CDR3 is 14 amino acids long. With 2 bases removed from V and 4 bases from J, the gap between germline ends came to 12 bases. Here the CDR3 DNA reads TGTGCCAGCAGCTTCCCTAGTGGGGGCTATGGCTACACCTTC. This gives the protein CASSFPSGGYGYTF.

CDR3 loop: CASSQGSTGELFF. The CDR3 nucleotides read TGTGCCAGCAGCCAGGGGAGCACCGGGGAGCTGTTTTTT. The rearrangement links TRBV5-6 to TRBJ2-2; D is perhaps TRBD1 (6 bases). Germline CDR1 and CDR2: SGHDT and YYEEEE. The CDR3 spans 13 residues. Trimming removed 4 bases from V and 4 bases from J, with 8 bases in between.

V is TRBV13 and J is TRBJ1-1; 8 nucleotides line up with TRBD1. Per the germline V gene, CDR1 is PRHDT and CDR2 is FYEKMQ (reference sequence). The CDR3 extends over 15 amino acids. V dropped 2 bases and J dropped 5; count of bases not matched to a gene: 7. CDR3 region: CASSLFQGARTEAFF. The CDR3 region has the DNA TGTGCCAGCAGCTTATTCCAGGGGGCGAGGACTGAAGCTTTCTTT.

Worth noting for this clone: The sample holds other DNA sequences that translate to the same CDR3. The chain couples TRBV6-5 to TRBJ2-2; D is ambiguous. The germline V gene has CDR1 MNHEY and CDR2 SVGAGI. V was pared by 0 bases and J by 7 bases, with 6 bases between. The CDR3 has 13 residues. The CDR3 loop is CASSYSLLGELFF. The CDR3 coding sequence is TGTGCCAGCAGTTACTCGTTACTCGGGGAGCTGTTTTTT.

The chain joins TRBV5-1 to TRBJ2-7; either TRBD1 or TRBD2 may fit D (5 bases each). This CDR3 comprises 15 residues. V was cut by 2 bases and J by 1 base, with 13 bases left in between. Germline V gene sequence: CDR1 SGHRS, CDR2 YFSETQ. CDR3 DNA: TGCGCCAGCAGCTTAAATTGGGACGGATCCTACGAGCAGTACTTC. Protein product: CASSLNWDGSYEQYF. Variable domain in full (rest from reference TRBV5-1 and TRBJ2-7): KAGVTQTPRYLIKTRGQQVTLSCSPISGHRSVSWYQQTPGQGLQFLFEYFSETQRNKGNFPGRFSGRQFSNSRSEMNVSTLELGDSALYLCASSLNWDGSYEQYFGPGTRLTVT.

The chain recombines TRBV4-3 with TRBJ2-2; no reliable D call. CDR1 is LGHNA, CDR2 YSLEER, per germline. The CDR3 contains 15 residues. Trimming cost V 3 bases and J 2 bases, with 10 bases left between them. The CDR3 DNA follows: TGCGCCAGCAGCCACGCTCAGCACAACACCGGGGAGCTGTTTTTT. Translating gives CASSHAQHNTGELFF.

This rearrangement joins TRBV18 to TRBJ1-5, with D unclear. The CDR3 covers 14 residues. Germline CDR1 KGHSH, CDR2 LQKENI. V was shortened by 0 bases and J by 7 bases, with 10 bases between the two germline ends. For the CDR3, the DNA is TGTGCCAGCTCACCACCGAGCCTAGGGCAGCCCCAGCATTTT. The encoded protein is CASSPPSLGQPQHF.

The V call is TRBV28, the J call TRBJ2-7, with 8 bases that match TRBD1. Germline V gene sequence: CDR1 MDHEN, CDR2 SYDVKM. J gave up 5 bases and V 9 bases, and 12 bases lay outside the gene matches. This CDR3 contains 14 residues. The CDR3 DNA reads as TGTGCCAGTAAACTCCAGGGGGCGCAGGACGAGCAGTACTTC. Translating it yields CASKLQGAQDEQYF.